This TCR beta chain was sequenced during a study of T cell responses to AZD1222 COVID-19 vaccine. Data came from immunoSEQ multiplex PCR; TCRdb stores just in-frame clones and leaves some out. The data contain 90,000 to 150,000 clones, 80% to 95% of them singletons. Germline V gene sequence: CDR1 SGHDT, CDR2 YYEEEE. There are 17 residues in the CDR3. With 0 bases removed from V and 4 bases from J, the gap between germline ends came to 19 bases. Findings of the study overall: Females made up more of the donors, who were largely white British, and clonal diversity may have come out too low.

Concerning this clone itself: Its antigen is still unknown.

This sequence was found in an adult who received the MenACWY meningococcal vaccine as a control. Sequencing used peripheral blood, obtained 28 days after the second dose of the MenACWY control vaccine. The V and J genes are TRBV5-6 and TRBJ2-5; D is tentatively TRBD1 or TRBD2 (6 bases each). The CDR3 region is CASSLGVGGIPRETQYF. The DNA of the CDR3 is TGTGCCAGCAGCTTGGGGGTCGGGGGCATCCCTAGAGAGACCCAGTACTTC.